Listed below are T cell receptor beta chains from one sample, sequenced in a study of blood T cells in healthy people across ages. TCRdb re-derived calls from the 5' RACE reads in MiXCR, one entry per CDR3 protein. The table shows around 1,700,000 distinct CDR3 sequences, with 28% occurring only once. The material sequenced was blood. The receptor source for this set is a woman in her twenties or thirties in good health. Each CDR3 is given with its conserved first and last residue. The order of the fields is V gene, clone size, D gene, J gene, CDR3 DNA, CDR3 protein. D genes are given only for firm matches. Clone size is shown for a subset of rows, as once, few, many or a class of expanded clone.

>TRBV7-2|.|.|TRBJ2-7
TGTGCCAGCAGCTCGCCGGACTCGTCGACCTACGAACAGTACTTC
CASSSPDSSTYEQYF
>TRBV12-3/TRBV12-4|few|.|TRBJ2-5
TGTGCCAGCATCGATTCAGCGCAAGAGACCCAGTACTTC
CASIDSAQETQYF
>TRBV14|.|.|TRBJ1-5
TGTGCCAGCAGCCAGGGCCTCCGGTCGGCCCAGCATTTT
CASSQGLRSAQHF
>TRBV7-9|many|TRBD1|TRBJ2-1
TGTGCCAGCAGCTTGGCCGGGACAGGGGGCAATGAGCAGTTCTTC
CASSLAGTGGNEQFF
>TRBV6-1|few|.|TRBJ1-5
TGTGCCAGCAGTGAAGCGCGGGGGGACGGCAATCAGCCCCAGCATTTT
CASSEARGDGNQPQHF
>TRBV12-3/TRBV12-4|many|.|TRBJ2-5
TGTGCCAGCAGTTCCGCCCGGAGTGAGACCCAGTACTTC
CASSSARSETQYF
>TRBV14|.|.|TRBJ2-7
TGTGCCAGCCGAACGCGCTGGGGGCTCTCGACTTACGAGCAGTACTTC
CASRTRWGLSTYEQYF
>TRBV3-1|.|.|TRBJ2-7
TGTGCCAGCAGCCAGAGTAGAGGGGGACTTGCCCCGAGCTCCTACGAGCAGTACTTC
CASSQSRGGLAPSSYEQYF
>TRBV4-3|.|.|TRBJ2-6
TGCGCCAGCAGCCATGCCCCGGGACTTACGTCTGGGGCCAACGTCCTGACTTTC
CASSHAPGLTSGANVLTF
>TRBV7-8|few|.|TRBJ2-6
TGTGCCAGCAGCTTAGCGGGGAGAAACTCTGGGGCCAACGTCCTGACTTTC
CASSLAGRNSGANVLTF
>TRBV7-9|.|.|TRBJ2-1
TGTGACAGCAGCTTACGCAGGTTCGATGAGCAGTTCTTC
CDSSLRRFDEQFF
>TRBV12-3/TRBV12-4|.|TRBD1|TRBJ2-7
TGTGCCAGCGCCAACTCAGGGGGCCTTAGCTGCGAGCAGTACTTC
CASANSGGLSCEQYF
>TRBV14|many|.|TRBJ2-7
TGTGCCAGCAGCCAGGCAGGTACCCTTTACGAGCAGTACTTC
CASSQAGTLYEQYF
>TRBV2|few|.|TRBJ1-2
TGTGCCAGCAGCGGAATGGGGTTCTATGGCTACACCTTC
CASSGMGFYGYTF
>TRBV2|few|.|TRBJ2-1
TGTGCCAGCCGTCCTAACGTGAACAATGAGCAGTTCTTC
CASRPNVNNEQFF
>TRBV6-5|.|.|TRBJ2-2
TGTGCCAGCAGTTACTCGTCTGGCGCCGGGGAGCTGTTTTTT
CASSYSSGAGELFF
>TRBV7-9|.|.|TRBJ2-7
TGTGCCAGCAGCTTTGTTCCGGCACCCGCAGGGCGCTTCTACGAGCAGTACTTC
CASSFVPAPAGRFYEQYF
>TRBV6-2/TRBV6-3|many|.|TRBJ2-1
TGTGCCAGCAGTTACTCGAGCGGCTCCTACAATGAGCAGTTCTTC
CASSYSSGSYNEQFF
>TRBV12-3/TRBV12-4|.|.|TRBJ1-5
TGTGCCAGCAGTTTGGGGGGGCGATGGCAGCCCCAGCATTTT
CASSLGGRWQPQHF
>TRBV29-1|.|.|TRBJ2-7
TGCAGCGTGGGCGACTGGGGGGACGAGCAGTACTTC
CSVGDWGDEQYF
>TRBV6-2/TRBV6-3|.|.|TRBJ1-1
TGTGCCAGCAGTTACGCCCCAAGGGAAGCTTTCTTT
CASSYAPREAFF
>TRBV5-1|.|.|TRBJ1-1
TGCGCCAGCAGCTTCCTTGGGGAGAGCACTGAAGCTTTCTTT
CASSFLGESTEAFF
>TRBV20-1|.|.|TRBJ2-3
TGCAGTGCTAGTCCCTCTCAGTGGCCCCGAGCAGATATGCAGTATTTT
CSASPSQWPRADMQYF
>TRBV6-2/TRBV6-3|.|TRBD1|TRBJ1-2
TGTGCCAGCAATCAGGGGGGACAGAGAAACTATGGCTACACCTTC
CASNQGGQRNYGYTF
>TRBV9|many|TRBD2|TRBJ2-3
TGTGCCAGCAGCGAATACGGGGGGGGCACAGATACGCAGTATTTT
CASSEYGGGTDTQYF
>TRBV2|.|.|TRBJ1-2
TGTGCCAGCAGCCTAGGACGGGCCCCCGGCTACACCTTC
CASSLGRAPGYTF
>TRBV5-1|many|.|TRBJ1-2
TGCGCCAGCAGCTTGGGGGACATCACGCAAAACTATGGCTACACCTTC
CASSLGDITQNYGYTF
>TRBV29-1|few|.|TRBJ2-1
TGCAGCGTTCTAGCGTGGGGTTCCTACAATGAGCAGTTCTTC
CSVLAWGSYNEQFF
>TRBV28|few|TRBD1|TRBJ2-7
TGTGCCAGCAGTTTAAGCTTGGGGACAGTCTACGAGCAGTACTTC
CASSLSLGTVYEQYF
>TRBV5-5|many|TRBD2|TRBJ2-1
TGTGCCAGCAGCCTCGGACTAGCACCCTACAATGAGCAGTTCTTC
CASSLGLAPYNEQFF
>TRBV7-9|few|.|TRBJ2-5
TGTGCCAGCAGCCCGGTCGGGGGAGCACGCGATGAGACCCAGTACTTC
CASSPVGGARDETQYF
>TRBV7-2|.|.|TRBJ1-2
TGTGCCAGCAGCCTAGCCGGGGGCTCTGATGGCTACACCTTC
CASSLAGGSDGYTF
>TRBV2|few|TRBD1|TRBJ2-7
TGTGCCGGAGTAGGACAGGGGCACCCCTACGAGCAGTACTTC
CAGVGQGHPYEQYF
>TRBV12-3/TRBV12-4|few|.|TRBJ1-1
TGTGCCAGCAGTTTTGAAACAGGGACGAACACTGAAGCTTTCTTT
CASSFETGTNTEAFF
>TRBV6-1|few|.|TRBJ1-1
TGTGCCAGCAGTTCGCAGAGGGTAGTAGGCACTGAAGCTTTCTTT
CASSSQRVVGTEAFF
>TRBV2|.|.|TRBJ2-6
TGTGCCAGCAGTGATGAGTGGAGTGGGGCCAACGTCCTGACTTTC
CASSDEWSGANVLTF
>TRBV5-1|few|.|TRBJ2-5
TGCGCCAGCAGCTTGGTGGTTTGGGCAGAAGAGACCCAGTACTTC
CASSLVVWAEETQYF
>TRBV2|few|.|TRBJ2-5
TGTGCCAGCAGCGATGGATCGTCGGAGACCCAGTACTTC
CASSDGSSETQYF
>TRBV6-5|once|.|TRBJ2-7
TGTGCCTGCACCGGGCAGCCTGGCTACGAGCAGTACTTC
CACTGQPGYEQYF
>TRBV5-1|many|.|TRBJ2-5
TGCGCCAGCAGCATGGAAGGGGGGGAGACCCAGTACTTC
CASSMEGGETQYF
>TRBV5-1|.|.|TRBJ2-7
TGCGCCAGCAGCCCCGCGGGGACCACCTACGAGCAGTACTTC
CASSPAGTTYEQYF
>TRBV25-1|once|TRBD1|TRBJ1-2
TGTGCCAGCAGTGACCCGGGACAGGCGAGGGGCTACACCTTC
CASSDPGQARGYTF
>TRBV20-1|.|.|TRBJ2-6
TGCAGTGCCCAAGCGAGCCGGAGTTTGGGGTCAAGCTCTGGGGCCAACGTCCTGACTTTC
CSAQASRSLGSSSGANVLTF
>TRBV6-6|.|.|TRBJ1-3
TGTGCCAGCAGCGGGACGACTGGAAACACCATATATTTT
CASSGTTGNTIYF
>TRBV6-2/TRBV6-3|.|TRBD2|TRBJ2-1
TGTGCCAGCAGTTACCGGCTAGCGGGATGGACCAATGAGCAGTTCTTC
CASSYRLAGWTNEQFF
>TRBV6-1|once|TRBD1|TRBJ2-5
TGTGCCAGCACCCTGGGACAGGGGAGTTTACAAGAGACCCAGTACTTC
CASTLGQGSLQETQYF
>TRBV2|many|.|TRBJ2-1
TGCGCCAGCAGTGAGCAGGGCTCCTCCTACAATGAGCAGTTCTTC
CASSEQGSSYNEQFF
>TRBV20-1|many|TRBD2|TRBJ2-4
TGCAGTGCTCTAGAGCGGGACGGATCCTCTAAAAACATTCAGTACTTC
CSALERDGSSKNIQYF
>TRBV9|.|TRBD2|TRBJ2-7
TGTGCCAGCAGCGTTACTAGCGGGCCTTCCTACGAGCAGTACTTC
CASSVTSGPSYEQYF
>TRBV6-1|.|.|TRBJ1-1
TGTGCCAGCAGTGATTTCTCCGAAGCTTTCTTT
CASSDFSEAFF
>TRBV20-1|.|TRBD1|TRBJ1-2
TGCAGTGCTAGAGTCGGCGACAGGGAGGATGGCTACACCTTC
CSARVGDREDGYTF
>TRBV3-1|.|.|TRBJ2-7
TGTGCCAGCAGCCAGTCGGACCCTACAATCTACGAGCAGTACTTC
CASSQSDPTIYEQYF
>TRBV20-1|many|.|TRBJ2-7
TGCAGTGCTAGCTACGTAAGGTCAGGTCTAAACTACGAGCAGTACTTC
CSASYVRSGLNYEQYF